Sequencing of this T cell receptor (beta chain) was carried out in a study of shared clonotypes between healthy human individuals. For this clone: Its antigen is undetermined.

This was a deep-level run. For sorted subsets, 150 to 200 ng DNA per replicate equaled about 30,000 T cell genomes. Assay: immunoSEQ multiplex PCR; the TCRdb copy retains only in-frame clones and omits some. The sample yields approximately 1.5 million clones, 98% seen once. Study-wide results and caveats: Of the naive CD4 clonotypes, roughly 5.2% were shared across a handful of donors.

Donors comprised only Caucasian adults living in Nashville, Tennessee. The sequenced sample consisted of naive CD4+ T cells sorted from blood. Subset specified: CD45RA+ positively selected. This TCR was recovered from a man aged 25 to 45 in good health.

The DNA for the CDR3 is TGTGCCAGCAGCTTTGAAGGGGGGAGACCGGTGAACACCGGGGAGCTGTTTTTT. Its translation is CASSFEGGRPVNTGELFF. The V gene is TRBV5-5, the J gene TRBJ2-2; either TRBD1 or TRBD2 may supply D (6 bases each). Germline-derived CDR1 and CDR2 are SGHKS and YYEKEE (reference sequence). The length of the CDR3 is 18 residues. V dropped 2 bases and J dropped 1 base, with 18 bases sitting between them.